This T cell receptor (beta chain) originates from a study of CD8+ T cells in alopecia areata. Study overall: Among treated patients, oral tofacitinib was administered at 5 to 10 mg twice daily. Study results and limitations: Affected lesional scalp, above all in alopecia totalis/universalis, was more clonal than normal scalp.

Once RNA had been extracted, it was reverse transcribed into cDNA to act as the sequencing template. Repertoires were generated with immunoSEQ multiplex PCR, while TCRdb's copy carries only in-frame clones and drops some. The sample lists tens of thousands of clones; roughly 60% were seen once. CDR3 length equals 15 residues. With V trimmed by 0 bases and J by 6 bases, 7 bases remained unmatched. Germline assignment: CDR1 SQVTM and CDR2 ANQGSEA. Peripheral blood, together with lesional scalp punch biopsies, was collected from alopecia areata patients. T lymphocytes (CD4+ and CD8+) were sorted from PBMCs. Regarding this clone: The antigen is unknown.

The origin of this receptor is a human donor with alopecia areata. The genes are TRBV29-1 and TRBJ2-3; 9 nucleotides line up with TRBD2. The starting material was CD8+ T cells sorted from blood, obtained at week 0. CDR3 in amino acids: CSVEDGRGRADTQYF. The DNA for the CDR3 is TGCAGCGTTGAAGATGGTCGCGGGAGGGCGGATACGCAGTATTTT.